The 18 T cell receptor beta chains reported below all come from one sample, sequenced in a study of CD8+ T cells in alopecia areata. RNA extraction and reverse transcription yielded cDNA as sequencing template. Profiled with immunoSEQ multiplex PCR; TCRdb holds only in-frame clones, not every one. The repertoire holds roughly 200,000 clones, more than 55% seen once, with roughly 5.3% in the top ten. Material for sequencing was CD8+ T cells sorted from blood. The source of these receptors is a human donor in good health.

The chain recombines TRBV4-1 with TRBJ1-1, with unresolved D. V was trimmed by 1 base and J by 0 bases, leaving 12 bases between them. Germline CDR1 and CDR2: MGHRA and YSYEKL. This CDR3 spans 16 amino acids. The CDR3 sequence is CASSQAPDGLNTEAFF. CDR3 DNA: TGCGCCAGCAGCCAAGCCCCGGACGGCTTGAACACTGAAGCTTTCTTT.

This sequence joins TRBV27 and TRBJ2-7, with unresolved D. From germline, CDR1 is MNHEY and CDR2 SMNVEV (reference sequence). V lost 3 bases and J lost 2, with 11 bases in between. The CDR3 spans 14 residues. The CDR3 spells CASSFSAPTYEQYF. CDR3 sequence (DNA): TGTGCCAGCAGTTTCTCCGCTCCTACCTACGAGCAGTACTTC.

The V and J genes are TRBV27 and TRBJ2-5; 10 bases are shared with TRBD2. V was clipped by 3 bases and J by 2 bases; unmatched bases: 9. Germline CDR1 MNHEY, CDR2 SMNVEV (reference sequence). The CDR3 totals 17 residues. CDR3 protein: CASSLASGGDFQETQYF. In DNA, the CDR3 is TGTGCCAGCAGTTTGGCTAGCGGGGGAGATTTTCAAGAGACCCAGTACTTC.

This chain uses TRBV29-1 with TRBJ2-3; 15 positions agree with TRBD2. Germline V gives CDR1 SQVTM, CDR2 ANQGSEA. V lost 7 bases and J lost 4; bases outside the gene matches: 9. The CDR3 consists of 16 residues. The CDR3 DNA reads TGCAGCGCCCCAGGACTAGCGGGGGGGTCACCAGATACGCAGTATTTT. This gives the protein CSAPGLAGGSPDTQYF.

The rearrangement links TRBV7-7 to TRBJ1-5; D unresolved. In germline, CDR1 is SSHAT, CDR2 FNYEAQ (reference sequence). The CDR3 contains 15 residues. With 1 base removed from V and 3 bases from J, the gap between germline ends came to 10 bases. The CDR3 is CASSLDRRFNQPQHF. CDR3 DNA sequence: TGTGCCAGCAGCTTAGACAGAAGATTCAATCAGCCCCAGCATTTT.

The chain combines TRBV5-6 with TRBJ2-1, with a possible D match to TRBD1 (5 bases). Trimming removed 0 bases at V and 9 bases at J, with 13 bases between. CDR3 length: 14 amino acids. In germline, CDR1 is SGHDT, CDR2 YYEEEE. CDR3 sequence reads: CASSLGRAPGEQFF. CDR3 nucleotide sequence: TGTGCCAGCAGCTTGGGCAGGGCACCGGGTGAGCAGTTCTTC.

V is TRBV4-1 and J is TRBJ1-5; possible D gene TRBD1, 5 bases. The germline V and J ends were trimmed by 0 bases and 5 bases, with 11 bases remaining between them. This CDR3 spans 15 amino acids. Germline assignment: CDR1 MGHRA and CDR2 YSYEKL. CDR3 DNA sequence: TGCGCCAGCAGCCAAGAAAGGGGCAATCATCAGCCCCAGCATTTT. Amino acids: CASSQERGNHQPQHF.

V is TRBV7-8 and J is TRBJ2-5; D uncertain. The V end lost 0 bases, the J end lost 5 bases, and 10 bases lay between the germline ends. Germline V lookup: CDR1 SGHVS, CDR2 FQNEAQ. The CDR3 sequence is 14 residues long. The CDR3, as DNA: TGTGCCAGCAGCTTAGCGCTAGGGTTGGAGACCCAGTACTTC. It codes for CASSLALGLETQYF.

Turning to this clone: The junction departs from the called germline gene at one end, perhaps through a read error. V is TRBV27 and J is TRBJ2-7, with D unclear. The CDR3 has 14 amino acids. Germline lookup yields CDR1 MNHEY and CDR2 SMNVEV (reference sequence). CDR3 loop: CTSSLAEGGYEQYF. CDR3 coding DNA: TGTACCAGCAGTTTGGCGGAAGGCGGCTACGAGCAGTACTTC.

This clone was found a few times. V usage is TRBV29-1 and J usage is TRBJ2-7; possible D gene TRBD1, 7 bases. Looked up from germline, CDR1 is SQVTM and CDR2 is ANQGSEA. Deletions cut 8 bases from V and 0 bases from J, with 20 bases between. CDR3 length equals 15 residues. CDR3 region: CSCRGGGLSSYEQYF. The CDR3 coding sequence is TGCAGCTGCCGAGGAGGGGGCCTAAGCTCCTACGAGCAGTACTTC.

The table lists this clone with many counts. Distinct nucleotide sequences in the sample also encode this CDR3. The chain employs TRBV9 and TRBJ1-4; D is uncertain. Trimming shortened V by 0 bases and J by 7 bases, and 13 bases separated the two germline ends. CDR3 size: 15 residues. Germline V gives CDR1 SGDLS, CDR2 YYNGEE. Here the CDR3 reads CASSVGGAAGEKLFF. The CDR3 DNA reads TGTGCCAGCAGCGTAGGGGGTGCCGCGGGTGAAAAACTGTTTTTT.

The rearrangement joins TRBV29-1 to TRBJ2-7; D may be TRBD1 (6 bases). V lost 4 bases, J lost 5 bases, and 12 bases lay in between. The CDR3 covers 12 residues. Germline CDR1 is SQVTM and CDR2 is ANQGSEA. The DNA for the CDR3 is TGCAGCGTTGGACCACAGGGCAACGAGCAGTACTTC. Translated: CSVGPQGNEQYF.

This clone was observed a few times. The chain combines TRBV5-1 with TRBJ1-2, with D uncertain. Trimming shortened V by 7 bases and J by 4 bases, and 8 bases separated the two germline ends. Germline V gives CDR1 SGHRS, CDR2 YFSETQ. This CDR3 comprises 11 residues. CDR3 in amino acids: CASGEVYGYTF. The CDR3 region has the DNA TGCGCCAGCGGGGAGGTCTATGGCTACACCTTC.

V is TRBV6-5 and J is TRBJ1-6, with a possible D match to TRBD1 (5 bases). V gave up 7 bases and J gave up 9 bases, with 19 bases separating them. The CDR3 spans 15 residues. CDR1 and CDR2 (germline): MNHEY, SVGAGI. Here the CDR3 reads CASTYAPSGGSPLHF. The CDR3 DNA reads TGTGCCAGCACCTACGCCCCTTCCGGGGGTTCACCCCTCCACTTT.

V is TRBV25-1 and J is TRBJ2-1; D call uncertain. Germline V lookup: CDR1 MGHDK, CDR2 SYGVNS. Trimming stripped 6 bases from V and 5 bases from J, with 8 bases between. The CDR3 sequence is 12 residues long. Written as DNA, the CDR3 is TGTGCCAGCAGAGACCTCAACAATGAGCAGTTCTTC. Residues: CASRDLNNEQFF. The full variable domain, its missing parts supplied by reference TRBV25-1 and TRBJ2-1, is EADIYQTPRYLVIGTGKKITLECSQTMGHDKMYWYQQDPGMELHLIHYSYGVNSTEKGDLSSESTVSRIRTEHFPLTLESARPSHTSQYLCASRDLNNEQFFGPGTRLTVL.

The V call is TRBV5-6, the J call TRBJ2-1; D is perhaps TRBD2 (6 bases). Germline-derived CDR1 and CDR2 are SGHDT and YYEEEE. Trimming pared 4 bases from V and 0 bases from J, leaving 11 bases between. The CDR3 loop spans 15 amino acids. As DNA, the CDR3 is TGTGCCAGCAGCGAGGGACTTAACTCCTACAATGAGCAGTTCTTC. Its protein is CASSEGLNSYNEQFF.

This clone rates as medium-sized. The gene calls are TRBV4-1 and TRBJ2-1; D remains unclear. The CDR3 totals 15 residues. Germline CDR1 is MGHRA and CDR2 is YSYEKL. Trimming removed 1 base from V and 6 bases from J, with 13 bases in between. The CDR3 region is CASSQVKSGSNEQFF. The CDR3 DNA sequence: TGCGCCAGCAGCCAAGTAAAGTCGGGTAGCAATGAGCAGTTCTTC.

This clone turned up a few times. The chain carries TRBV7-9 and TRBJ2-3; possible D gene TRBD2, 5 bases. This CDR3 has 12 residues. The ends were cut back, 5 bases at V and 6 bases at J, with 9 bases in the middle. The germline V gene encodes CDR1 SEHNR and CDR2 FQNEAQ (reference sequence). CDR3 nucleotides: TGTGCCAGCAGCCCACCGGGGGATACGCAGTATTTT. It encodes CASSPPGDTQYF.